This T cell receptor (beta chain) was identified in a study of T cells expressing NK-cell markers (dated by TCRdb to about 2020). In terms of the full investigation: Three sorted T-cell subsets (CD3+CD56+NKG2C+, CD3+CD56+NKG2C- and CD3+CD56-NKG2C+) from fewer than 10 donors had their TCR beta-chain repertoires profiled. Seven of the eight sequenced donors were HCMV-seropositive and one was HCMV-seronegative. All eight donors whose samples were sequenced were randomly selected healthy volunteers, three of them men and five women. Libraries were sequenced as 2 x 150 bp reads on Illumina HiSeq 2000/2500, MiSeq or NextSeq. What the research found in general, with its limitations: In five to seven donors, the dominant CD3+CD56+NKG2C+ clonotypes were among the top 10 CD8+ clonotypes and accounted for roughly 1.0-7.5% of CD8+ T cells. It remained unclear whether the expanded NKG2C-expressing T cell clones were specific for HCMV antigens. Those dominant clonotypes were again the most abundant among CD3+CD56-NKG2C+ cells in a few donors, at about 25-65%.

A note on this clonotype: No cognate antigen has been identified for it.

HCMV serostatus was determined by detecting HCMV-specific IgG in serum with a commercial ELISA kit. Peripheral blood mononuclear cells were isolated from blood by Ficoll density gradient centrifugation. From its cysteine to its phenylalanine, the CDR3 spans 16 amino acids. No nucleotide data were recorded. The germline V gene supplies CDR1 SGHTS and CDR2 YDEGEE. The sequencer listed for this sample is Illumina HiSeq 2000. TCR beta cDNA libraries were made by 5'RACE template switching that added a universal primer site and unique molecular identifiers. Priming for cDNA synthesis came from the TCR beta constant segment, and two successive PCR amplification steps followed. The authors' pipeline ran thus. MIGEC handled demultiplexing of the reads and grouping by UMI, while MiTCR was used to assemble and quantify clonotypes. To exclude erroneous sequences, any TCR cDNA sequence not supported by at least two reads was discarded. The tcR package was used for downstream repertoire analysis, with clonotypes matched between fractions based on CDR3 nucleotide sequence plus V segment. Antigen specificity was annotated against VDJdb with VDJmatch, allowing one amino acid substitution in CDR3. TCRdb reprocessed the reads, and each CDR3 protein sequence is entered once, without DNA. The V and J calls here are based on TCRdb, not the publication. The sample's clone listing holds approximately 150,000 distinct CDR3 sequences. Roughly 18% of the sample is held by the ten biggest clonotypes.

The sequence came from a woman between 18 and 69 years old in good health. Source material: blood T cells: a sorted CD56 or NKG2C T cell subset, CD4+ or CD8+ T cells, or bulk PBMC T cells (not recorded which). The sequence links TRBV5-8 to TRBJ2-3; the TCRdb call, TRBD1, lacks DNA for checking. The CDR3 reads CASRPRARGTADTQYF.